The entry below describes one T cell receptor (beta chain). Its antigen is not known. The data were obtained in a study of OX40 agonist ivuxolimab in advanced cancers. Study observations and caveats: At doses 0.1 to 3.0 mg/kg, CD4+ and CD8+ clones expanded. At 0.1-3.0 mg/kg, partial responders had clonal expansion among the lowest observed.

The table came from immunoSEQ multiplex PCR; TCRdb's copy has only in-frame clones and leaves some out. The sample contains 65,000 to 100,000 clones, approximately 86% of which appear only once. The CDR3 extends over 14 amino acids. V shed 3 bases and J shed 1 base, with 10 bases lying between them. The V gene's germline CDR1 is SQVTM and CDR2 ANQGSEA. Exclusion applied to patients with autoimmune disease history or systemic immunosuppression. This chain joins TRBV29-1 and TRBJ2-4; perhaps D is TRBD1 or TRBD2 (5 bases each). Sequences were derived from CD4+ or CD8+ T cells sorted from blood, sampled in a trial of the OX40 agonist ivuxolimab. The sequence derives from an adult with an advanced solid tumor such as melanoma, head and neck, liver or kidney cancer. This CDR3 is CSVEGELAKNIQYF. The CDR3, as DNA: TGCAGCGTTGAGGGGGAACTCGCCAAAAACATTCAGTACTTC.